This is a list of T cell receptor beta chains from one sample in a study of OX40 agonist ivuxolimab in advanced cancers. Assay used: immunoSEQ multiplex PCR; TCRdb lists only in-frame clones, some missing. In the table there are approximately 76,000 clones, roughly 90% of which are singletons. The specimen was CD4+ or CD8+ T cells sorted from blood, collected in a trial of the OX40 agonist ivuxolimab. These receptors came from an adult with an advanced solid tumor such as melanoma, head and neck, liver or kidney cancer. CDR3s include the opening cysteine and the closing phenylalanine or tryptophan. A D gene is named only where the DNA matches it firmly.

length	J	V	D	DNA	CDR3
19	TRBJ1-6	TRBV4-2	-	TGTGCCAGCAGCCCCACGGGGAGGGAGGAGAGCTCCTATAATTCACCCCTCCACTTT	CASSPTGREESSYNSPLHF
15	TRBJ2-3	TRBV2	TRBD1	TGTGCCAGCAGCGTATGGACAGGGGCGGGAGATACGCAGTATTTT	CASSVWTGAGDTQYF
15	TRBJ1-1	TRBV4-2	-	TGTGCCAGCAGCCAAGGAACAGAGATGAACACTGAAGCTTTCTTT	CASSQGTEMNTEAFF
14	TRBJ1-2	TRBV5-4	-	TGTGCCAGCAGCTACGACCCGGGGAACTATGGCTACACCTTC	CASSYDPGNYGYTF
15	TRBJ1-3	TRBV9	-	TGTGCCAGCAGCGTACGGGGGGAACCTGGAAACACCATATATTTT	CASSVRGEPGNTIYF
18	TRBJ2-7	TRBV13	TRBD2	TGTGCCAGCAGCTCGTATTCCGGGACTAGCGGGGGGTCCTACGAGCAGTACTTC	CASSSYSGTSGGSYEQYF
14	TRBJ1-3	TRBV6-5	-	TGTGCCAGCAGTTACCAGGGTTATGGAAACACCATATATTTT	CASSYQGYGNTIYF
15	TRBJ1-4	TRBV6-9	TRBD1	TGTGCCAGCAGTTACTCGACAGGGGCGGCTGAAAAACTGTTTTTT	CASSYSTGAAEKLFF
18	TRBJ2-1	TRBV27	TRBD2	TGTGCCAGCAGTTCCTACGAGCGGGGGGCTTTAGGGTACAATGAGCAGTTCTTC	CASSSYERGALGYNEQFF
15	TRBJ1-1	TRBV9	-	TGTGCCAGCAGCGTAGAGGGACATAAGAACACTGAAGCTTTCTTT	CASSVEGHKNTEAFF
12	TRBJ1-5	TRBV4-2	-	TGTGCCAGCAGCCAAGAAGGCCAGCCCCAGCATTTT	CASSQEGQPQHF
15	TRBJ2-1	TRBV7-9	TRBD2	TGTGCCAGCAGCTTCAGTAGCGGGACCTACAATGAGCAGTTCTTC	CASSFSSGTYNEQFF
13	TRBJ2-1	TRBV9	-	TGTGCCAGCAGCCCTCCGACTAACAATGAGCAGTTCTTC	CASSPPTNNEQFF